A single TCR beta chain is shown here with its context. The antigen is not known. TCRdb keeps only in-frame clones here, not all; method: immunoSEQ multiplex PCR. This table holds about 80,000 clones, under 90% found once. These data originate in a study of radiotherapy plus CTLA-4 blockade in lung cancer. Overall study findings and caveats: TCR clones of tumor origin grew in blood after radiotherapy plus ipilimumab.

The CDR3 covers 15 residues. Germline V gene lookup returns CDR1 LNHDA and CDR2 SQIVND (reference sequence). V gave up 5 bases and J gave up 4 bases, with 15 bases separating them. The clonotype originates from a human donor with non-small cell lung cancer who had stable disease on radiotherapy plus ipilimumab. This chain links TRBV19 with TRBJ1-3; the D is unclear. This specimen consisted of peripheral blood, obtained from a patient treated with radiotherapy plus ipilimumab. In nucleotides, the CDR3 is TGTGCCAGTAGTTTCGACGGCCCAGGAGGAAACACCATATATTTT. It translates to CASSFDGPGGNTIYF. Using reference TRBV19 and TRBJ1-3 for the parts outside the CDR3, the full variable domain is DGGITQSPKYLFRKEGQNVTLSCEQNLNHDAMYWYRQDPGQGLRLIYYSQIVNDFQKGDIAEGYSVSREKKESFPLTVTSAQKNPTAFYLCASSFDGPGGNTIYFGEGSWLTVV.